The clone carrying this T cell receptor beta chain was counted only a few times. The CDR3 length is 14 residues. The V end was cut by 11 bases, the J end by 1 base, with 15 bases between. The germline gives CDR1 ENHRY, CDR2 SYGVKD. The data derive from a study of identical twins. A universal primer site arose from template switching, and cDNA bore unique molecular identifiers. TCRdb reanalysed the 5' RACE reads using MiXCR and keeps one entry per CDR3 protein. The profile shows approximately 470,000 distinct CDR3 sequences, 13% to 15% of them singletons. In addition, the sample was reused for a study of yellow fever vaccine responses in identical twins.

The specimen was CD4+ T cells sorted from blood. The V gene is TRBV10-3, the J gene TRBJ2-1; TRBD2 might be the D (6 bases). The source of this sequence is a woman between 18 and 29 years old in good health. CDR3 nucleotides: TGTGCCGCCACCGGGACTCCATCCTACAATGAGCAGTTCTTC. The encoded protein is CAATGTPSYNEQFF.